Each of the 10 T cell receptor beta chains below was sequenced from the same sample in a study of blood T cell repertoires in COVID-19 (dated by TCRdb to the early 2020s). Library creation used the immunoSEQ multiplex PCR assay. The table comes from immuneACCESS by way of TCRdb, which keeps in-frame sequences with V and J called. Part of the clones is missing from these tables; in studies checked, under half for an unresolved V gene and the rest for unknown reasons. The sample table records some 20,000 clones; 85% to 90% of these occur just once. The top ten clones comprise around 10% of the sample. The sample comprised peripheral blood. The receptors shown here come from a human donor in a cohort sampled during active COVID-19.

The V and J genes are TRBV12-3 or TRBV12-4 and TRBJ1-2; D gene uncertain. V was shortened by 6 bases and J by 4 bases, with 9 bases between the two germline ends. The CDR3 extends over 12 amino acids. CDR3 sequence (DNA): TGTGCCAGCAGCCCCGACTCCTATGGCTACACCTTC. Translating gives CASSPDSYGYTF.

This clone appeared a single time. The chain employs TRBV28 and TRBJ1-3; TRBD1 is a possible D gene (5 bases). Germline assignment: CDR1 MDHEN and CDR2 SYDVKM. Trimming took off 2 bases at V and 5 bases at J, with 16 bases between the two ends. The CDR3 has 16 residues. CDR3 amino acids: CASSLPSQGLRNTIYF. CDR3 in DNA: TGTGCCAGCAGTTTACCCTCTCAGGGCTTACGAAACACCATATATTTT.

J is TRBJ2-1 and V is TRBV5-4, with no clear D. Trimming shortened V by 1 base and J by 6 bases, and 8 bases separated the two germline ends. In germline, CDR1 is SGHNT, CDR2 YYREEE (reference sequence). The length of the CDR3 is 13 residues. The CDR3 sequence: CASSLHPGNEQFF. In nucleotides, the CDR3 is TGTGCCAGCAGCTTGCATCCCGGCAATGAGCAGTTCTTC.

Notes on this clone: The sample contains more than one DNA sequence encoding this CDR3. The chain uses TRBV11-2 and TRBJ1-1; a possible D gene is TRBD1 (5 bases). The CDR3 sequence is 13 residues long. V dropped 0 bases and J dropped 3 bases, with 5 bases sitting between them. From germline, CDR1 is SGHAT and CDR2 FQNNGV. CDR3 bases: TGTGCCAGCAGCTTAGACAGGGACACTGAAGCTTTCTTT. It specifies CASSLDRDTEAFF.

V is TRBV24-1 and J is TRBJ1-4, with TRBD1 matching over 11 bases. The CDR3 contains 17 residues. V shed 4 bases and J 2 bases; nucleotides not matched to a gene: 5. Germline V gives CDR1 KGHDR, CDR2 SFDVKD. Here the CDR3 DNA reads TGTGCCACCAGTGACTCCGGGACAGGGGGTACTAATGAAAAACTGTTTTTT. This gives the protein CATSDSGTGGTNEKLFF.

V gene TRBV18 combines with J gene TRBJ1-5, with 7 bases that match TRBD1. CDR1 is KGHSH, CDR2 LQKENI, per germline. J was trimmed by 5 bases and V by 3 bases; bases with no gene match: 4. The CDR3 contains 14 residues. CDR3 nucleotide sequence: TGTGCCAGCTCACCGACAGGGATCGATCAGCCCCAGCATTTT. Its protein product is CASSPTGIDQPQHF.

V is TRBV9 and J is TRBJ1-3, with D perhaps TRBD1 (6 bases). V lost 3 bases to trimming and J lost 0 bases, with 7 bases between them. CDR1 and CDR2 from the germline V gene are SGDLS and YYNGEE. The CDR3 consists of 14 residues. CDR3 sequence (DNA): TGTGCCAGCAGCGAACAGGGCTCTGGAAACACCATATATTTT. Translating gives CASSEQGSGNTIYF. The whole variable domain, remainder taken from reference TRBV9 and TRBJ1-3, is DSGVTQTPKHLITATGQRVTLRCSPRSGDLSVYWYQQSLDQGLQFLIQYYNGEERAKGNILERFSAQQFPDLHSELNLSSLELGDSALYFCASSEQGSGNTIYFGEGSWLTVV.

CDR3 nucleotide sequence: TGTGCCAGCTCACCACGAATCGGCGGGGTTAGCACAGATACGCAGTATTTT. Its protein product is CASSPRIGGVSTDTQYF. V gene TRBV18 combines with J gene TRBJ2-3; tentatively, D is TRBD2 (6 bases). Trimming took 1 base from V and 0 from J, leaving 14 bases between them. This CDR3 contains 17 residues. Germline V gene lookup returns CDR1 KGHSH and CDR2 LQKENI.

V gene TRBV2 combines with J gene TRBJ1-1; D unresolved. The CDR3 has 12 residues. CDR1 is SNHLY and CDR2 is FYNNEI in the germline V gene. V lost 8 bases, J lost 11 bases, and 18 bases lay in between. CDR3 in amino acids: CASEFLGDGAFF. In DNA, the CDR3 is TGTGCCAGCGAATTCCTAGGCGATGGGGCTTTCTTT.

The sample holds a few counts of this clone. As DNA, the CDR3 is TGTGCCAGCAGCACGACAGGGGCCAGGAACACCATATATTTT. Amino acid sequence: CASSTTGARNTIYF. V usage is TRBV5-6 and J usage is TRBJ1-3, with 8 bases fitting TRBD1. V lost 4 bases and J lost 7; bases outside the gene matches: 7. Germline V CDR1 and CDR2: SGHDT, YYEEEE. This CDR3 is built from 14 residues.